The clone carrying this T cell receptor (beta chain) was found once. Germline values: CDR1 MNHEY, CDR2 SVGEGT. The trim removed 5 bases at V and 14 bases at J, leaving 15 bases unmatched. The CDR3 loop spans 14 amino acids. The data originate from a study of blood T cell repertoires in COVID-19. Original analysis: Amplified reference gene primers provided the basis for estimating nucleated cell counts. Sequencing was performed with immunoSEQ multiplex PCR; in TCRdb, only in-frame clones are kept and a portion is missing. That table furnishes V, J and clone size, whereas the DNA furnished D and trimming. The sample lists approximately 260,000 clones, approximately 88% occurring once. Participants were placed into cohorts based on the clinical history they reported.

The chain recombines TRBV6-2 or TRBV6-3 with TRBJ1-2; 9 nucleotides align to TRBD1. This clonotype was sampled from a woman aged 40 to 50 with acute COVID-19. The sample was PBMCs or T cells enriched from blood (not recorded which). CDR3 nucleotide sequence: TGTGCCAGCAGTCGACTACCGGGACAGGGCTGGGGAACCTTC. This translates into CASSRLPGQGWGTF.